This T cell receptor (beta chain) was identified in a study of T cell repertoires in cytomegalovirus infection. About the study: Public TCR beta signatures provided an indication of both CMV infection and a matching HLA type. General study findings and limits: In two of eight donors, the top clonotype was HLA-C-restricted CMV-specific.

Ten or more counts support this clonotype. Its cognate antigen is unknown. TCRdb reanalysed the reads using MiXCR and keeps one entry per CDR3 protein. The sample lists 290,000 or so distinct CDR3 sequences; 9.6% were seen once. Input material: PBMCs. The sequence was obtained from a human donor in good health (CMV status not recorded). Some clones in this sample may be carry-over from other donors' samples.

CDR3 nucleotide sequence: TGTGCCAGCAAGAATAGGGAGGCTTATGGCTACACCTTC. Its translation is CASKNREAYGYTF. This sequence joins TRBV28 and TRBJ1-2, with D unresolved. The CDR3 runs to 13 residues. Germline-derived CDR1 and CDR2 are MDHEN and SYDVKM. Deletions cut 7 bases from V and 5 bases from J, with 14 bases between.